Each of the 2 T cell receptor beta chains below was sequenced from the same sample in a study of cytotoxic CD8 clonotypes in ibrutinib-treated CLL. TCRdb's table, derived via immunoSEQ multiplex PCR, lists solely in-frame clones and lacks some. The repertoire holds approximately 280,000 clones, around 76% seen once, with about 5.3% in the top ten. Here the sequenced sample was PBMCs, taken at disease progression, from a patient treated with ibrutinib. Source of these receptors: a human donor with chronic lymphocytic leukemia.

This clone was observed once. The chain is built from TRBV7-2 and TRBJ2-1; 7 bases line up with TRBD1. The CDR3 has 14 amino acids. V dropped 7 bases and J dropped 6; count of bases not matched to a gene: 9. Germline V gene sequence: CDR1 SGHTA, CDR2 FQGNSA. The CDR3 DNA is TGTGCCAGCACCAAAGGGGGCGGGTTCAATGAGCAGTTCTTC. It specifies CASTKGGGFNEQFF.

To note about this clone: Different DNA sequences within this sample yield the same CDR3. This sequence joins TRBV5-1 and TRBJ1-5, with 10 bases aligning to TRBD1. J was trimmed by 2 bases and V by 4 bases; bases with no gene match: 3. This CDR3 is built from 15 residues. Looked up from germline, CDR1 is SGHRS and CDR2 is YFSETQ. The chain's CDR3 is CASSLGQGGNQPQHF. CDR3 nucleotide sequence: TGCGCCAGCAGCCTAGGACAGGGGGGCAATCAGCCCCAGCATTTT.